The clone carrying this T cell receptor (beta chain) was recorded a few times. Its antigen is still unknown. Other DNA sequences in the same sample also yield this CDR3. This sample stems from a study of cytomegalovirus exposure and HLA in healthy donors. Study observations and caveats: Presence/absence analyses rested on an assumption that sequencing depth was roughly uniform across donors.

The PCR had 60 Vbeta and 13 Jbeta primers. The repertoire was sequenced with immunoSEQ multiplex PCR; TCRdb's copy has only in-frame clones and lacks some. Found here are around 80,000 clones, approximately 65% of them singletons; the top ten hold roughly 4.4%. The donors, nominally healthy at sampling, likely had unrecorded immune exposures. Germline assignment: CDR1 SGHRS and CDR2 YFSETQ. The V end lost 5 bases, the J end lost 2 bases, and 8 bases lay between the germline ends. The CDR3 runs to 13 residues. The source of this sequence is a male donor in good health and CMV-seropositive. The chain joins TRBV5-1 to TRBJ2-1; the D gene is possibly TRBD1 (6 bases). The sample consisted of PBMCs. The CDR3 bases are TGCGCCAGCAGGGACAGTACCTACAATGAGCAGTTCTTC. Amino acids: CASRDSTYNEQFF.